This T cell receptor beta chain originates from a study of cytomegalovirus exposure and HLA in healthy donors. The study's findings and limits: In vitro testing confirmed three CMV-associated chains as specific for CMV antigens.

Germline CDR1 and CDR2: MNHNY and SVGAGI (reference sequence). The CDR3 length is 12 residues. V was shortened by 6 bases and J by 6 bases, with 8 bases between the two germline ends. With respect to this clone: Its antigen is unknown.

Using immunoSEQ multiplex PCR, the repertoire was profiled, and TCRdb retains in-frame clones only, with some absent. This table holds some 69,000 clones, roughly 95% found once. J is TRBJ2-2 and V is TRBV6-6, with D maybe TRBD1 (5 bases). The source material was PBMCs. This clonotype was sampled from a man younger than 35 in good health and CMV-seronegative. The CDR3 nucleotides are TGTGCCAGCAGCCTAGGGGCCGGGGAGCTGTTTTTT. Translation: CASSLGAGELFF.